This T cell receptor (beta chain) was captured by sequencing in a study of blood T cells in healthy people across ages. On this clonotype itself: As yet, its antigen is unknown.

Study findings and constraints: Per million T cells, TCR beta diversity dropped roughly linearly as age increased.

The study drew donors from healthy Caucasian individuals in Russia aged 6 to 90. Per sample, a minimum of 6 million PBMCs were isolated. PCR was performed a second time for roughly 7 to 12 cycles using a sample-barcoded 5' primer and a J-beta primer mix. TCRdb independently ran MiXCR on the 5' RACE reads; one entry per CDR3 protein. Found here are hundreds of thousands of distinct CDR3 sequences, about 56% of them singletons; the top ten hold about 26%. This TCR derives from a man aged 35-49 years in good health. The sequenced sample was blood.

The CDR3 nucleotides read TGTGCCAGCAGCCCACTAGGACGGGAGAATAACGGGGAGCTGTTTTTT. Protein: CASSPLGRENNGELFF. The chain is built from TRBV7-9 and TRBJ2-2, with D tentatively TRBD2 (6 bases). Germline lookup yields CDR1 SEHNR and CDR2 FQNEAQ (reference sequence). CDR3 length: 16 residues. V shed 5 bases and J shed 7 bases, with 20 bases lying between them.